This T cell receptor (beta chain) was recorded in a study of cytomegalovirus exposure and HLA in healthy donors. Study conclusions and caveats: A missense DCLRE1C variant was associated with V- and J-gene trimming of TCR beta chains in a later analysis, and an independent cohort replicated the association. Reportedly, a later analysis found an Asian-associated ancestry cluster had fewer N-insertions than the roughly 670-donor mean.

This clone was counted between two and nine times. Its matching antigen is unknown. CDR1 is MGHDK, CDR2 SYGVNS, per germline. The V and J ends lost 3 bases and 9 bases respectively, with 11 bases between them. CDR3 length: 12 residues. Use of 60 Vbeta and 13 Jbeta primers characterized the PCR. Authors' data handling: Unique TCR beta chains numbered around 75 million in a later analysis, with around 10 million shared. Profiling relied on immunoSEQ multiplex PCR, and the TCRdb table lists in-frame clones only, not all of them. For V, J and clone size, that table is used; D and trimming come from the DNA. Of tens of thousands of clones in the sample, around 70% were seen once.

The TCR was taken from a man between 60 and 75 years old in good health and CMV-seronegative. J is TRBJ2-5 and V is TRBV25-1; D possibly corresponds to TRBD2 (6 bases). Sequenced sample: PBMCs. CDR3 in DNA: TGTGCCAGCAGTGAGACCGGCGGGGCCCAGTACTTC. Amino acids: CASSETGGAQYF.